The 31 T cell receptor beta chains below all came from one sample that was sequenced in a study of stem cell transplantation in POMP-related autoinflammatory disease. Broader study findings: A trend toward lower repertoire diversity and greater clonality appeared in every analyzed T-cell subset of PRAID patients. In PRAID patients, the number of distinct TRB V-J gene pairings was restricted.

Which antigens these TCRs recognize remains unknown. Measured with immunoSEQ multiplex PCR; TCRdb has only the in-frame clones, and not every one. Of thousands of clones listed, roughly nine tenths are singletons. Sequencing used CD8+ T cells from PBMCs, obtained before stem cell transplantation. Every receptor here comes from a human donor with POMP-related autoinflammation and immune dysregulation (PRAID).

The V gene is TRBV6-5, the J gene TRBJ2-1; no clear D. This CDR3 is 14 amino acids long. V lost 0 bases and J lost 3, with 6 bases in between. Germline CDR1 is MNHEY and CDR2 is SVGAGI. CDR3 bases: TGTGCCAGCAGTTACTCGGACGGCTACAATGAGCAGTTCTTC. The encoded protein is CASSYSDGYNEQFF.

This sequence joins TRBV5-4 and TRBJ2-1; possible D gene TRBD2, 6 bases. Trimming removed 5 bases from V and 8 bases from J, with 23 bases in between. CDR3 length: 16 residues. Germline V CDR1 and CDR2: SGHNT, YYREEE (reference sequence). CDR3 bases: TGTGCCAGCAGAGTGGAACTAGCCACGTCCAGGGATGAGCAGTTCTTC. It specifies CASRVELATSRDEQFF.

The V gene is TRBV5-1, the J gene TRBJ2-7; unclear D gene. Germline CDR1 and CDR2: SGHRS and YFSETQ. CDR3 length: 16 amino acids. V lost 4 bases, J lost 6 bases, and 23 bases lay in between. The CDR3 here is CASSLLESLDLSEQYF. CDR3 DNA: TGCGCCAGCAGCCTTCTAGAATCCCTTGACCTCTCCGAGCAGTACTTC.

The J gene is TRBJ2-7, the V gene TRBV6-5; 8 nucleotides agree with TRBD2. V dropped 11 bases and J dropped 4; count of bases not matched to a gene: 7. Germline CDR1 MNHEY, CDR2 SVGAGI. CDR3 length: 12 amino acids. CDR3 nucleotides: TGTGCCGCGGAACCTAGCGGGTACGAGCAGTACTTC. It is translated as CAAEPSGYEQYF.

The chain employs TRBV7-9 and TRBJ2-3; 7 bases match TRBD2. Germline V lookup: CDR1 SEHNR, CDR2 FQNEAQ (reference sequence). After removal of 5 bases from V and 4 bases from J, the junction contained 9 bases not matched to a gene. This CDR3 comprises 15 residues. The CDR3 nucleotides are TGTGCCAGCAGCCTTACAACGGGGGGATCAGATACGCAGTATTTT. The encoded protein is CASSLTTGGSDTQYF. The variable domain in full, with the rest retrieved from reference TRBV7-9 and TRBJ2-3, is DTGVSQNPRHKITKRGQNVTFRCDPISEHNRLYWYRQTLGQGPEFLTYFQNEAQLEKSRLLSDRFSAERPKGSFSTLEIQRTEQGDSAMYLCASSLTTGGSDTQYFGPGTRLTVL.

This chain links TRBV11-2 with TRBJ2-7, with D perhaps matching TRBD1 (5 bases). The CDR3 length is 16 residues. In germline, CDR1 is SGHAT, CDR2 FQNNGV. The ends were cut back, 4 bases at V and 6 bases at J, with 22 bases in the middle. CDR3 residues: CASSSHRTLPLGEQYF. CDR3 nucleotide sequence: TGTGCCAGCAGCTCGCATCGGACACTTCCGCTGGGCGAGCAGTACTTC.

CDR3 loop: CASSLIAESADTQYF. The CDR3, as DNA: TGTGCCAGCAGTTTAATAGCGGAAAGCGCAGATACGCAGTATTTT. The chain recombines TRBV28 with TRBJ2-3; D may be TRBD2 (6 bases). Trimming removed 2 bases from V and 4 bases from J, with 13 bases in between. This CDR3 has 15 amino acids. Germline V CDR1 and CDR2: MDHEN, SYDVKM. Full variable domain (outside the CDR3, taken from reference TRBV28 and TRBJ2-3): DVKVTQSSRYLVKRTGEKVFLECVQDMDHENMFWYRQDPGLGLRLIYFSYDVKMKEKGDIPEGYSVSREKKERFSLILESASTNQTSMYLCASSLIAESADTQYFGPGTRLTVL.

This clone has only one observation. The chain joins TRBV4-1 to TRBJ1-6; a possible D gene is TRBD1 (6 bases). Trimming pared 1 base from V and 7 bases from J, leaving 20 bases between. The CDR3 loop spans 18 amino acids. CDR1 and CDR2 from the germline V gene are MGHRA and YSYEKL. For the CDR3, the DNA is TGCGCCAGCAGCCAAGCTTCCTGGCCAGGGGCTTGGAATTCACCCCTCCACTTT. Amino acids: CASSQASWPGAWNSPLHF.

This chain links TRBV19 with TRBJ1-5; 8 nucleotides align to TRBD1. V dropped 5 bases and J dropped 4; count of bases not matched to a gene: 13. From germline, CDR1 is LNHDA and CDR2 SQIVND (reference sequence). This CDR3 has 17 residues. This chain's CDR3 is CASSPGGRGPRNQPQHF. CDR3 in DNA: TGTGCCAGTAGTCCAGGAGGCAGGGGGCCTCGAAATCAGCCCCAGCATTTT.

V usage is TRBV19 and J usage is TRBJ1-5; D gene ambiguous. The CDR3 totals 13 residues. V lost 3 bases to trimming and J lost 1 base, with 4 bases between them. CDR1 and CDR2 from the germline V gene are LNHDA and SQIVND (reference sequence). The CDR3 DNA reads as TGTGCCAGTAGTATCTCAAGCAATCAGCCCCAGCATTTT. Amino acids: CASSISSNQPQHF.

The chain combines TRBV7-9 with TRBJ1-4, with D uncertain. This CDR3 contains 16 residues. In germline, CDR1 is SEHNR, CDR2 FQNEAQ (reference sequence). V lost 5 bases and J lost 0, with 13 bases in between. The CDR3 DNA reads TGTGCCAGCAGCACCTGGACTGTTGCAACTAATGAAAAACTGTTTTTT. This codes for CASSTWTVATNEKLFF.

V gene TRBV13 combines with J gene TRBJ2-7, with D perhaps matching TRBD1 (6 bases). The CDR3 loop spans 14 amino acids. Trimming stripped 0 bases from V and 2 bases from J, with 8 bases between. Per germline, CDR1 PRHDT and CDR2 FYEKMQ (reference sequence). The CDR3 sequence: CASSLGRDTYEQYF. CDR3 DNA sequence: TGTGCCAGCAGCTTAGGCCGGGACACCTACGAGCAGTACTTC.

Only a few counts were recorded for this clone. CDR3 sequence (DNA): TGTGCCAGCAGTTACGGAGGGGAGACCCAGTACTTC. Translation gives CASSYGGETQYF. V gene TRBV6-5 combines with J gene TRBJ2-5, with D possibly being TRBD2 (6 bases). The V gene lost 2 bases and the J gene lost 5 bases, with 6 bases spanning the gap. This CDR3 spans 12 amino acids. The germline CDR1 and CDR2 sequences are MNHEY and SVGAGI.

The CDR3 nucleotides read TGTGCCAGCAGCTTTAACAATGAGCAGTTCTTC. It specifies CASSFNNEQFF. This chain uses TRBV16 with TRBJ2-1; D is undetermined. This CDR3 is 11 amino acids long. V was pared by 5 bases and J by 5 bases, with 4 bases between. Germline CDR1 and CDR2: KGHSY and FQNENV.

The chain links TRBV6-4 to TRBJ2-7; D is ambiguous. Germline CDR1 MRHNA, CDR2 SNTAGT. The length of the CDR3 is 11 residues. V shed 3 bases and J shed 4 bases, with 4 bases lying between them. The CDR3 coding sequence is TGTGCCAGCAGTGAAGGGTACGAGCAGTACTTC. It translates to CASSEGYEQYF.

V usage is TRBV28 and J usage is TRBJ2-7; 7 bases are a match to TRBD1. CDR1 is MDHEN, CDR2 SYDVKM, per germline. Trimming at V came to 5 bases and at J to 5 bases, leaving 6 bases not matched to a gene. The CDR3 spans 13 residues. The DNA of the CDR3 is TGTGCCAGCAGTATCAACAGGGGAAACGAGCAGTACTTC. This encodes CASSINRGNEQYF.

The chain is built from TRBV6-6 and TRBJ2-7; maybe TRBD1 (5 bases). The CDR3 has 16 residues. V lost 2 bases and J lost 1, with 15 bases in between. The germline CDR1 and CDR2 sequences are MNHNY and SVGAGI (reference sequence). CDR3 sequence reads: CASSYPFREISYEQYF. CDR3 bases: TGTGCCAGCAGTTACCCCTTCAGGGAAATTTCCTACGAGCAGTACTTC.

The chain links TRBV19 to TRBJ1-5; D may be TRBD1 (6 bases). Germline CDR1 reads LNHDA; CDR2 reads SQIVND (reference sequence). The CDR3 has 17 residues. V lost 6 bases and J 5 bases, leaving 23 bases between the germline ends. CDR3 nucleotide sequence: TGTGCCAGTAGCCCCGGGCAGGGGATCTTCGAGGATCAGCCCCAGCATTTT. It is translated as CASSPGQGIFEDQPQHF.

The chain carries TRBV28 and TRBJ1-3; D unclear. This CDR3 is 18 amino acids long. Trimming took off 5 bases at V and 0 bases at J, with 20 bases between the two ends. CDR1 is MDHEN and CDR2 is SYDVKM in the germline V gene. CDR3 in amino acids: CASSPLNGPWSSGNTIYF. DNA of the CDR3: TGTGCCAGCAGTCCCCTCAATGGCCCTTGGAGCTCTGGAAACACCATATATTTT. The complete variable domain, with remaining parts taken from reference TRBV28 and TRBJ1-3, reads DVKVTQSSRYLVKRTGEKVFLECVQDMDHENMFWYRQDPGLGLRLIYFSYDVKMKEKGDIPEGYSVSREKKERFSLILESASTNQTSMYLCASSPLNGPWSSGNTIYFGEGSWLTVV.

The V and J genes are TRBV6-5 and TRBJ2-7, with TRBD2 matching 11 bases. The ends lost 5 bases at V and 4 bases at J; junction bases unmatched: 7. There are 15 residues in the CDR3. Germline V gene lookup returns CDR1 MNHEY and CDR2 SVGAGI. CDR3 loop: CASSQLAGVIYEQYF. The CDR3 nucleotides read TGTGCCAGCAGTCAACTAGCGGGAGTTATATACGAGCAGTACTTC.

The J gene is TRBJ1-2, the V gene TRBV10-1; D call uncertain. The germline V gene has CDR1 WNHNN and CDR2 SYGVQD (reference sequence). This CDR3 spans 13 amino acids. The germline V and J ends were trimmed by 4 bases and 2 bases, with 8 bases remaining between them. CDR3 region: CASSAAVNYGYTF. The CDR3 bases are TGCGCCAGCAGTGCGGCGGTCAACTATGGCTACACCTTC.

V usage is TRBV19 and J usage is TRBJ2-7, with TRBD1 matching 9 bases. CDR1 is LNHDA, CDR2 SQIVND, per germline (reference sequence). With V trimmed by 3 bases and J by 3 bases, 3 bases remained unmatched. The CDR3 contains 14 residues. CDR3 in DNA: TGTGCCAGTAGTATTGGACAGGGGAGCTACGAGCAGTACTTC. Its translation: CASSIGQGSYEQYF.

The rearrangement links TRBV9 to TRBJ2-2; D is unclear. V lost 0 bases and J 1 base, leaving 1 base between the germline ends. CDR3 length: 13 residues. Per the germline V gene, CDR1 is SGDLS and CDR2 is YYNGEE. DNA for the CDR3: TGTGCCAGCAGCGTAGGGAACACCGGGGAGCTGTTTTTT. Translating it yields CASSVGNTGELFF.

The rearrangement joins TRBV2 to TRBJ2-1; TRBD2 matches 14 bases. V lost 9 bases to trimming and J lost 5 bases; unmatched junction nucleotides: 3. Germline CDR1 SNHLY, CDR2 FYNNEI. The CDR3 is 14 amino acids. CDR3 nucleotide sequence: TGTGCCAGACAGGGACTAGCGGGGGACAATGAGCAGTTCTTC. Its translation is CARQGLAGDNEQFF.

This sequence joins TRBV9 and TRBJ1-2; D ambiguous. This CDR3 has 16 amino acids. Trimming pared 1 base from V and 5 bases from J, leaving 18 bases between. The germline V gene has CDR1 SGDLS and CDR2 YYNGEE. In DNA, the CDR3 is TGTGCCAGCAGCGTAAATACCTTGGCGAGTGGGTATGGCTACACCTTC. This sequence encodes CASSVNTLASGYGYTF.

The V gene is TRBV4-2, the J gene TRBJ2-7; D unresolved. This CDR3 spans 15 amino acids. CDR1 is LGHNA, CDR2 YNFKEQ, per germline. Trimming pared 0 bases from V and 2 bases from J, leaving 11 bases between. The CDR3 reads CASSQEGSPPYEQYF. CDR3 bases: TGTGCCAGCAGCCAAGAGGGCTCCCCCCCCTACGAGCAGTACTTC.

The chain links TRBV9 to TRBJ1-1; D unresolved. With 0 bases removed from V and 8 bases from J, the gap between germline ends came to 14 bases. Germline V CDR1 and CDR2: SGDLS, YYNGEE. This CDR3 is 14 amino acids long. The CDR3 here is CASSVDGGPTEAFF. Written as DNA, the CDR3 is TGTGCCAGCAGCGTAGATGGAGGGCCCACCGAAGCTTTCTTT.

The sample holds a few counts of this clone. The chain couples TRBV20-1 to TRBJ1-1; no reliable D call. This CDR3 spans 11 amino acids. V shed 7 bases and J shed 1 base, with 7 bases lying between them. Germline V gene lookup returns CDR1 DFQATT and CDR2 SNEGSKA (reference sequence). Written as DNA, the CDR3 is TGCAGTGGATACAGGAACACTGAAGCTTTCTTT. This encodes CSGYRNTEAFF.

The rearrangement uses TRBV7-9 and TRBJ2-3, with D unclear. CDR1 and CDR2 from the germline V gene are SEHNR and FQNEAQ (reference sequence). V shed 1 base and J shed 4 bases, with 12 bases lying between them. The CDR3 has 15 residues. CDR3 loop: CASSLGFRFSDTQYF. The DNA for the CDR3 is TGTGCCAGCAGCTTAGGATTCAGGTTCTCAGATACGCAGTATTTT.

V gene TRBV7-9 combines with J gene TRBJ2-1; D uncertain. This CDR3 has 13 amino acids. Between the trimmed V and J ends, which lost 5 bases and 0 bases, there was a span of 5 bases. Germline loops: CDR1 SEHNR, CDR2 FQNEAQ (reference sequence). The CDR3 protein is CASSPSSYNEQFF. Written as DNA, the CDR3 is TGTGCCAGCAGCCCGAGCTCCTACAATGAGCAGTTCTTC.

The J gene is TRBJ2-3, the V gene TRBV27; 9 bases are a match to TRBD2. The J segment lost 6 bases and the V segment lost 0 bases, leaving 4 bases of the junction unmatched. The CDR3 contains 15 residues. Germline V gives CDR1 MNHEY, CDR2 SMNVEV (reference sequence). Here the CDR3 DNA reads TGTGCCAGCAGTTTATCGGGCGGGAGGGTGGATACGCAGTATTTT. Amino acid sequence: CASSLSGGRVDTQYF.